The T cell receptor (beta chain) under discussion was sequenced for a study of patients and donors after allogeneic stem cell transplantation. Each CDR3 protein gets one entry after TCRdb re-called the RT-PCR reads with MiXCR. Of 24,000 or so distinct CDR3 sequences in the sample, roughly 30% were seen once. This CDR3 spans 12 amino acids. Trimming removed 4 bases from V and 5 bases from J, with 11 bases in between. Germline V lookup: CDR1 DFQATT, CDR2 SNEGSKA (reference sequence). The chain joins TRBV20-1 to TRBJ1-1; no reliable D call. The sample taken for sequencing was blood, either unsorted or a sorted T cell fraction (not recorded which). The sequence came from a human donor who was either an allogeneic HSCT recipient or a stem cell or donor lymphocyte infusion donor (not recorded which). It is not recorded whose cells these are; they may come from a transplant donor. The CDR3 sequence: CSATETGTEAFF. The CDR3 DNA sequence: TGCAGTGCTACCGAAACGGGGACTGAAGCTTTCTTT.